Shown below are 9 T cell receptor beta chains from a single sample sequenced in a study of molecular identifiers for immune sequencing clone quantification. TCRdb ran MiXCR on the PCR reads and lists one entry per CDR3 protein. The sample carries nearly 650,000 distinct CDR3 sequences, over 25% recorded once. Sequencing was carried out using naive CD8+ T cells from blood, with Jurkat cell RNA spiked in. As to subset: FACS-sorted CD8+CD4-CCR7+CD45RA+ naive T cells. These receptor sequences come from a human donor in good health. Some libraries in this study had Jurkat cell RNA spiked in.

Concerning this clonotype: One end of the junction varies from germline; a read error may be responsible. The CDR3 loop reads CASSSLGTSGSNEQNF. For the CDR3, the DNA is TGTGCCAGCAGTTCCCTCGGGACTAGCGGGAGCAACGAGCAGAACTTC. The rearrangement links TRBV27 to TRBJ2-7; 14 bases align to TRBD2. CDR3 length equals 16 residues. Germline V gene data show CDR1 as MNHEY and CDR2 as SMNVEV (reference sequence).

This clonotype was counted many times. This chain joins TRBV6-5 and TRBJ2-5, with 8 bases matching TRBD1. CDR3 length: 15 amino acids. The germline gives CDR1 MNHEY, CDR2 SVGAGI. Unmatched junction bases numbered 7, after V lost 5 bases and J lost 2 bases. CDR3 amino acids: CASSDRDRQQETQYF. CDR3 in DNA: TGTGCCAGCAGTGACCGGGACAGGCAGCAAGAGACCCAGTACTTC.

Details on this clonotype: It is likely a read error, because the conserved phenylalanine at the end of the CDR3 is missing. The CDR3, as DNA: TGTGCCAGCAGCGTATCCACAGGGCATAATTCACCCCTCCACTCT. This sequence encodes CASSVSTGHNSPLHS. The J gene is TRBJ1-6, the V gene TRBV9; weak D call: TRBD1 (6 bases). CDR3 length: 15 residues. V was shortened by 1 base and J by 5 bases, with 10 bases between the two germline ends. Germline V gives CDR1 SGDLS, CDR2 YYNGEE.

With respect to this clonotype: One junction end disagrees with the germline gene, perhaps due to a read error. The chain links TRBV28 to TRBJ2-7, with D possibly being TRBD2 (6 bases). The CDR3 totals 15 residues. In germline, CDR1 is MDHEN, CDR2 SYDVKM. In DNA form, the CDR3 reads TGTGCCAGCAGTCCAGGGACTCAGAGCTCCTACGCGCAGTACTTC. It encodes CASSPGTQSSYAQYF.

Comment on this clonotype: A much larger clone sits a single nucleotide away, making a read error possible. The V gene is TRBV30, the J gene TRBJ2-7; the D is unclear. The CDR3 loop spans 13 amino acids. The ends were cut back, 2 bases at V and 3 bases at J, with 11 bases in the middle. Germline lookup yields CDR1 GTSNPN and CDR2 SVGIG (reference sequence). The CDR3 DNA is TGTGCCTGGAGTCTTGCTTCGCTCTACGAGCAGTACTTC. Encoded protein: CAWSLASLYEQYF. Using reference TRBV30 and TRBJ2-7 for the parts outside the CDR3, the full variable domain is SQTIHQWPATLVQPVGSPLSLECTVEGTSNPNLYWYRQAAGRGLQLLFYSVGIGQISSEVPQNLSASRPQDRQFILSSKKLLLSDSGFYLCAWSLASLYEQYFGPGTRLTVT.

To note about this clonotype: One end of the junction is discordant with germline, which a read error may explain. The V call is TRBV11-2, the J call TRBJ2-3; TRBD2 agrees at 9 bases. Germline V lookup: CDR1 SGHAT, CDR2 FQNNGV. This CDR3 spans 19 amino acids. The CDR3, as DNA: TGTGCCAGCAGCTTAGATTTGGGTGTAGCGGGGGTTCTTGCAGATACGCAGTGTTTT. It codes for CASSLDLGVAGVLADTQCF. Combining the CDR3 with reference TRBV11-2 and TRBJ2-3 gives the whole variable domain EAGVAQSPRYKIIEKRQSVAFWCNPISGHATLYWYQQILGQGPKLLIQFQNNGVVDDSQLPKDRFSAERLKGVDSTLKIQPAKLEDSAVYLCASSLDLGVAGVLADTQCFGPGTRLTVL.

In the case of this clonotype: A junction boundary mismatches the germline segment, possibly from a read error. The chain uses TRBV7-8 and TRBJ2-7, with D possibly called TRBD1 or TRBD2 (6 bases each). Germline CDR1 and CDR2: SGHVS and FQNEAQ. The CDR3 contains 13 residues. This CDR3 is CACSLRGLGEQYF. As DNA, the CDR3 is TGTGCCTGCAGCTTACGGGGGCTGGGCGAGCAGTACTTC.

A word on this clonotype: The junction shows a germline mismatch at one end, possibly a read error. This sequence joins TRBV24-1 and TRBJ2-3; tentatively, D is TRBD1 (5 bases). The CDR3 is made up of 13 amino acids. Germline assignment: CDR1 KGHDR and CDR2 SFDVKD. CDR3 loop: CATSVSSTGTQYF. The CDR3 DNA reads TGTGCCACCAGTGTCAGTAGCACAGGTACGCAGTATTTT.

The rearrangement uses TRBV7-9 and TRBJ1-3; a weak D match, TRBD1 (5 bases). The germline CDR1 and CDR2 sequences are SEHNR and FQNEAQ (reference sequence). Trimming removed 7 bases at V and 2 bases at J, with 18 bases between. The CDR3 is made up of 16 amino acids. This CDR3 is CASNRGGVRPGNTIYF. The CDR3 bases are TGTGCCAGCAACCGGGGGGGGGTAAGACCTGGAAACACCATATATTTT.